The clone carrying this T cell receptor beta chain turned up a few times. Its antigen is unidentified. Whole blood was used without fractionation, so all unsorted peripheral T cells were included. A roughly 2.5 ml peripheral blood sample was taken for RNA. The data derive from a study of HIV-infected patients and healthy controls. Overall study findings and caveats: Apparent post-therapy Gini recovery among HIV-infected patients was not reproduced with size-matched repertoires. Healthy controls carried many MAIT alpha-chain CDR3s, while HIV+ repertoires had few. Compared with healthy controls, HIV-infected patients showed less CDR3 sharing between individuals.

About 500 ng RNA was reverse transcribed with alpha and beta constant-region primers. Alpha and beta chain libraries were made separately by chain-specific third strand synthesis with multiplexing indices. TCRdb independently ran MiXCR on the 5' RACE reads; one entry per CDR3 protein. The data show 18,000 or so distinct CDR3 sequences, 12% seen once. This TCR was recovered from an adult in good health. Sequencing input: blood.

CDR3 nucleotide sequence: TGTGCCAGCAGCTCGGACAGGGTCTATCAGCCCCAGCATTTT. This encodes CASSSDRVYQPQHF. This rearrangement joins TRBV6-5 to TRBJ1-5, with 8 nucleotides matching TRBD1. V lost 6 bases, J lost 5 bases, and 6 bases stayed unmatched. The CDR3 runs to 14 residues. Germline CDR1 and CDR2: MNHEY and SVGAGI.